The rows below give T cell receptor beta chains drawn from one sample of a study of OX40 agonist ivuxolimab in advanced cancers. The protocol was immunoSEQ multiplex PCR, while the TCRdb copy is restricted to in-frame clones and leaves out a portion. The sample lists roughly 76,000 clones, 85% seen once, with over 4.5% in the top ten. Specimen: CD4+ or CD8+ T cells sorted from blood, collected in a trial of the OX40 agonist ivuxolimab. The receptors come from an adult with an advanced solid tumor such as melanoma, head and neck, liver or kidney cancer. Both conserved end residues are part of each CDR3. A D gene is named only where the DNA matches it firmly. Only part of the rows carry a size: once, few, many, or a class if the clone is expanded.

TRBV7-9 | - | TRBD2 | CASSLARAGGLLDEQFF
TRBV4-3 | - | - | CASSQGVAGESYNEQFF
TRBV7-9 | - | - | CASSSTTDLDYGYTF
TRBV9 | - | TRBD1 | CASSVDRESEQYF
TRBV6-1 | few | TRBD1 | CASSEEVGGGYGYTF
TRBV4-2 | - | TRBD1 | CASSRTGGLISNPQETQYF
TRBV6-1 | - | - | CASREIRAGHSNQPQHF
TRBV27 | - | - | CASSPRDLSYEQYF
TRBV5-6 | - | TRBD1 | CASSTRTGQTQYF
TRBV7-9 | - | - | CASSSRDTQYF
TRBV10-3 | - | - | CAISQGDAYGYTF
TRBV5-1 | - | TRBD2 | CASSSPTSGIVFDEQFF
TRBV6-5 | once | TRBD1 | CASSYGDRRYF
TRBV2 | few | - | CASSDRQGGRGTQYF
TRBV27 | once | TRBD1 | CASSFSGGSNQPQHF
TRBV19 | few | TRBD1 | CASSMPGTGRGYEQYF
TRBV11-2 | - | - | CASSLDTGWSTEAFF
TRBV5-1 | - | TRBD1 | CATKNAGGTDTQYF
TRBV11-2 | once | TRBD2 | CASSPLGGSINEQFF
TRBV6-6 | - | - | CASSRDRAPYGYTF
TRBV21-1 | - | - | CASSKWGDRLIF
TRBV7-2 | - | - | CASSPRGTGSNSPLHF
TRBV12-2 | - | - | CASRSRSEWVATSGTRTDTQYF
TRBV6-5 | - | - | CASTKGAGNYGYTF
TRBV2 | - | - | CASSRDGGYNEQFF
TRBV19 | - | TRBD1 | CASSDSEGANEQFF